This TCR beta chain appears in the sequencing data of a study of T cell clonotyping in hematopoietic cell transplantation. A remark on this clone: The target antigen is unknown.

Study-wide results and limits: After transplant, recipient diversity fell while pathologically expanded clonotypes grew through day 180. At the given depth, recipient repertoires were over 97% de novo clonotypes. No sorting was done, leaving CD4 and CD8 contributions mixed.

Measured with immunoSEQ multiplex PCR; TCRdb has only the in-frame clones, and not every one. The data show 7,000 or so clones, around 88% seen once. The sequencing used PBMCs, collected 100 days after allogeneic stem cell transplant. The TCR sequence derives from a male patient aged 18 to 35 who had an allogeneic stem cell transplant from a related donor, so the T cells may come from the graft donor. Some clones in this sample may be carry-over from other donors' samples.

DNA of the CDR3: TGTGCCAGCGTACAAGCGGGGGTTCACTACGAGCAGTACTTC. It codes for CASVQAGVHYEQYF. The chain links TRBV6-1 to TRBJ2-7; 8 bases agree with TRBD2. CDR1 and CDR2 from the germline V gene are MNHNS and SASEGT. The CDR3 is made up of 14 amino acids. J was trimmed by 3 bases and V by 8 bases; bases with no gene match: 9.